This TCR beta chain was sequenced during a study of blood T cell repertoires in COVID-19. Study-level background: Both acute and convalescent COVID-19 samples were obtained from the United States, Italy and Spain.

Clones were sequenced by immunoSEQ multiplex PCR, and TCRdb holds only the in-frame ones, with some missing. This sample has 85,000 to 95,000 clones, with 89% found just once. The CDR3 spans 15 residues. J is TRBJ2-7 and V is TRBV21-1; TRBD1 was called by the table and not checked on the DNA. TRBV21-1 is a pseudogene. The sequence was obtained from a man aged 60-69 years with COVID-19, enrolled during active disease. The sequenced material came from peripheral blood. The chain's CDR3 is CASSKGGTARYEQYF. The CDR3 DNA reads as TGTGCCAGCAGCAAAGGTGGGACAGCACGATACGAGCAGTACTTC.